Presented here are 5 T cell receptor beta chains from one specimen sequenced in a study of T cell responses to AZD1222 COVID-19 vaccine. Produced via immunoSEQ multiplex PCR; TCRdb's table is partial and in-frame only. The sample contains approximately 13,000 clones, 84% of which appear only once. The starting material was peripheral blood, obtained 28 days after the second AZD1222 dose. The receptors come from an adult who received the AZD1222 COVID-19 vaccine.

In this sample, this clone turned up once. The CDR3 nucleotides are TGTGCCAGCAGGCGGGAGGGAAACAATGAGCAGTTCTTC. This encodes CASRREGNNEQFF. This chain connects TRBV6-5 to TRBJ2-1; TRBD2 matches 9 bases. This CDR3 region has 13 residues. The V gene's germline CDR1 is MNHEY and CDR2 SVGAGI. V shed 6 bases, J shed 5 bases, and the junction held 2 bases outside the gene matches.

This rearrangement joins TRBV28 to TRBJ1-2, with D tentatively TRBD1 (5 bases). This CDR3 contains 12 residues. V was shortened by 5 bases and J by 3 bases, with 7 bases between the two germline ends. Germline lookup yields CDR1 MDHEN and CDR2 SYDVKM. CDR3 loop: CASSAQDYGYTF. In nucleotides, the CDR3 is TGTGCCAGCAGTGCACAGGACTATGGCTACACCTTC.

The rearrangement links TRBV30 to TRBJ1-6; D is possibly TRBD1 (6 bases). Germline V lookup: CDR1 GTSNPN, CDR2 SVGIG (reference sequence). Trimming took off 0 bases at V and 10 bases at J, with 16 bases between the two ends. This CDR3 is 15 amino acids long. CDR3 nucleotide sequence: TGTGCCTGGAGTGTAGTCAACAGGGAGGGCTCACCCCTCCACTTT. It encodes CAWSVVNREGSPLHF.

The CDR3, as DNA: TGCGCCAGCAGCCTAGAGGGACAGGGATCGGGATCACCCCTCCACTTT. Its translation: CASSLEGQGSGSPLHF. The genes are TRBV4-1 and TRBJ1-6; 9 bases fit TRBD1. There are 16 residues in the CDR3. Germline CDR1 is MGHRA and CDR2 is YSYEKL. The V segment lost 4 bases and the J segment 10 bases; nucleotides outside the gene matches: 11.

The V gene is TRBV19, the J gene TRBJ1-5, with D uncertain. The V end was cut by 5 bases, the J end by 0 bases, with 11 bases between. CDR3 length: 15 residues. Per germline, CDR1 LNHDA and CDR2 SQIVND (reference sequence). The CDR3 is CASSAPPYSNQPQHF. The DNA for the CDR3 is TGTGCCAGTAGTGCCCCCCCTTATAGCAATCAGCCCCAGCATTTT.